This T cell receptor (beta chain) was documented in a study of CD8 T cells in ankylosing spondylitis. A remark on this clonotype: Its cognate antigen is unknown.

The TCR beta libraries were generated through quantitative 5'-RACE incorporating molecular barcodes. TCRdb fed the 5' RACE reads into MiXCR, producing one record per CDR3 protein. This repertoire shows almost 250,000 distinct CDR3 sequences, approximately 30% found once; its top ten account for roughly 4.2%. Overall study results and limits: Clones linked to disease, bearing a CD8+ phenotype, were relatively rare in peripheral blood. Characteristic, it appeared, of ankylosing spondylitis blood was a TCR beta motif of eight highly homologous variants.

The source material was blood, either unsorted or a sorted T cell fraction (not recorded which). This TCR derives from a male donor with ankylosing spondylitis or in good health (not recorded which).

CDR3 amino acids: CASSLEVNSYEQYF. The CDR3 DNA sequence: TGCGCCAGCAGCTTGGAGGTGAACTCCTACGAGCAGTACTTC. V and J are TRBV5-1 and TRBJ2-7; D ambiguous. The CDR3 covers 14 residues. Trimming removed 0 bases from V and 0 bases from J, with 7 bases in between. CDR1 is SGHRS, CDR2 YFSETQ, per germline.